The 16 T cell receptor beta chains below all came from one sample that was sequenced in a study of Tregs in tolerant kidney transplant recipients. Profiled with immunoSEQ multiplex PCR; TCRdb holds only in-frame clones, not every one. The sample carries around 70,000 clones, roughly 92% recorded once. This specimen was CD8+ T cells from blood, taken before the transplant. These TCRs come from a human donor who received a combined kidney and bone marrow transplant.

The chain carries TRBV7-6 and TRBJ2-7; tentative D call: TRBD1 (6 bases). With 5 bases removed from V and 3 bases from J, the gap between germline ends came to 17 bases. Germline values: CDR1 SGHVS, CDR2 FNYEAQ. The length of the CDR3 is 15 residues. CDR3 coding DNA: TGTGCCAGCAGCCTCTCCGGGACACCGGACTACGAGCAGTACTTC. This sequence encodes CASSLSGTPDYEQYF. Filled out from reference TRBV7-6 and TRBJ2-7, the complete variable domain reads GAGVSQSPRYKVTKRGQDVALRCDPISGHVSLYWYRQALGQGPEFLTYFNYEAQQDKSGLPNDRFSAERPEGSISTLTIQRTEQRDSAMYRCASSLSGTPDYEQYFGPGTRLTVT.

This chain connects TRBV11-2 to TRBJ1-2; no clear D gene. There are 13 residues in the CDR3. V was cut by 2 bases and J by 8 bases, with 12 bases left in between. Germline V gene lookup returns CDR1 SGHAT and CDR2 FQNNGV. CDR3 residues: CASSLIEAQGYTF. The CDR3 coding sequence is TGTGCCAGCAGCTTAATTGAGGCGCAGGGCTACACCTTC.

This clone was observed once. The chain links TRBV19 to TRBJ1-5; TRBD1 matches 7 bases. Germline lookup yields CDR1 LNHDA and CDR2 SQIVND (reference sequence). The CDR3 length is 14 residues. Germline trimming cut 6 bases from V and 3 bases from J; bases unmatched to any gene: 5. The CDR3, as DNA: TGTGCCAGTAGGGAGACAGGGCTCAATCAGCCCCAGCATTTT. As protein: CASRETGLNQPQHF. The full variable domain, completed using reference TRBV19 and TRBJ1-5, is DGGITQSPKYLFRKEGQNVTLSCEQNLNHDAMYWYRQDPGQGLRLIYYSQIVNDFQKGDIAEGYSVSREKKESFPLTVTSAQKNPTAFYLCASRETGLNQPQHFGDGTRLSIL.

This sequence joins TRBV6-6 and TRBJ2-7, with D possibly being TRBD1 (6 bases). Germline V gene sequence: CDR1 MNHNY, CDR2 SVGAGI (reference sequence). Trimming left V 6 bases short and J 0 bases short, with 15 bases between. This CDR3 is built from 15 residues. CDR3 in amino acids: CASSLTRGSSYEQYF. CDR3 DNA: TGTGCCAGCAGCCTAACAAGGGGGAGCTCCTACGAGCAGTACTTC.

This chain uses TRBV11-2 with TRBJ2-1, with D possibly matching TRBD2 (7 bases). This CDR3 contains 19 residues. Trimming removed 2 bases from V and 1 base from J, with 21 bases in between. Germline V lookup: CDR1 SGHAT, CDR2 FQNNGV. The CDR3 coding sequence is TGTGCCAGCAGCTTAACGGGGGGCATCCCCACCCAATCCTACAATGAGCAGTTCTTC. This gives the protein CASSLTGGIPTQSYNEQFF.

The chain carries TRBV27 and TRBJ1-1, with a possible D match to TRBD1 (5 bases). Germline V gene data show CDR1 as MNHEY and CDR2 as SMNVEV (reference sequence). V lost 1 base to trimming and J lost 1 base, with 7 bases between them. CDR3 length equals 14 residues. The CDR3 DNA reads TGTGCCAGCAGTTTATACAGGTCGAACACTGAAGCTTTCTTT. Protein product: CASSLYRSNTEAFF.

The chain uses TRBV27 and TRBJ1-3; D remains ambiguous. Germline V gene sequence: CDR1 MNHEY, CDR2 SMNVEV (reference sequence). This CDR3 spans 16 amino acids. V dropped 5 bases and J dropped 4 bases, with 18 bases sitting between them. This CDR3 reads CASSPFSGGPGNTIYF. The CDR3 DNA sequence: TGTGCCAGCAGTCCATTTTCTGGAGGGCCAGGAAACACCATATATTTT.

J is TRBJ2-7 and V is TRBV7-2, with 9 bases lining up with TRBD2. This CDR3 comprises 17 residues. The V and J ends lost 1 base and 4 bases, in that order; junction bases with no gene match: 11. Germline CDR1 and CDR2: SGHTA and FQGNSA. As DNA, the CDR3 is TGTGCCAGCAGCTTAGAGGCTAGCGGGATAGAATCATACGAGCAGTACTTC. As protein: CASSLEASGIESYEQYF.

This clone was counted between two and nine times. This chain connects TRBV2 to TRBJ1-2, with D perhaps matching TRBD1 (5 bases). The V end was cut by 3 bases, the J end by 1 base, with 15 bases between. There are 16 residues in the CDR3. Germline V gene sequence: CDR1 SNHLY, CDR2 FYNNEI. The CDR3 loop reads CASSENQGSVNYGYTF. The CDR3 region has the DNA TGTGCCAGCAGTGAGAATCAGGGAAGTGTTAACTATGGCTACACCTTC.

The rearrangement links TRBV5-1 to TRBJ2-3; possibly TRBD1 for D (6 bases). The CDR3 runs to 13 residues. Germline V lookup: CDR1 SGHRS, CDR2 YFSETQ. Trimming pared 2 bases from V and 6 bases from J, leaving 10 bases between. Here the CDR3 reads CASSFKRGDTQYF. CDR3 nucleotides: TGCGCCAGCAGCTTCAAAAGGGGGGATACGCAGTATTTT.

The chain recombines TRBV2 with TRBJ1-2; D remains ambiguous. V gave up 7 bases and J gave up 7 bases, with 10 bases separating them. The CDR3 contains 11 residues. CDR1 and CDR2 from the germline V gene are SNHLY and FYNNEI. The CDR3 loop is CASNSLGGYTF. CDR3 bases: TGTGCCAGCAACAGCCTCGGTGGCTACACCTTC.

The chain recombines TRBV7-9 with TRBJ1-4; possible D gene TRBD1, 5 bases. V gave up 1 base and J gave up 8 bases, with 5 bases separating them. This CDR3 has 12 amino acids. The V gene's germline CDR1 is SEHNR and CDR2 FQNEAQ (reference sequence). The CDR3 DNA reads TGTGCCAGCAGCTTAGGGGGCGAAAAACTGTTTTTT. Protein: CASSLGGEKLFF. Drawing the rest from reference TRBV7-9 and TRBJ1-4, the complete variable domain is DTGVSQNPRHKITKRGQNVTFRCDPISEHNRLYWYRQTLGQGPEFLTYFQNEAQLEKSRLLSDRFSAERPKGSFSTLEIQRTEQGDSAMYLCASSLGGEKLFFGSGTQLSVL.

The rearrangement links TRBV27 to TRBJ2-7; tentative D call: TRBD2 (5 bases). Trimming cost V 3 bases and J 0 bases, with 9 bases left between them. The germline V gene encodes CDR1 MNHEY and CDR2 SMNVEV (reference sequence). CDR3 size: 14 residues. The CDR3 spells CASSFGDSSYEQYF. In DNA, the CDR3 is TGTGCCAGCAGTTTCGGGGATAGCTCCTACGAGCAGTACTTC.

This clone appeared a few times. The chain uses TRBV6-5 and TRBJ2-1; no definite D call. Germline V gene sequence: CDR1 MNHEY, CDR2 SVGAGI. The CDR3 has 15 residues. Trimming cost V 8 bases and J 6 bases, with 20 bases left between them. As DNA, the CDR3 is TGTGCCAGCCGCTTTTTGGCAGAAAACAGCAATGAGCAGTTCTTC. Residues: CASRFLAENSNEQFF.

The chain combines TRBV28 with TRBJ2-6; no reliable D call. CDR1 is MDHEN, CDR2 SYDVKM, per germline. The V gene lost 9 bases and the J gene lost 3 bases, with 12 bases spanning the gap. This CDR3 is 14 amino acids long. CDR3 DNA: TGTGCCAGTTCCCCTAGGAGTGGGGCCAACGTCCTGACTTTC. This codes for CASSPRSGANVLTF.

The rearrangement uses TRBV27 and TRBJ1-2; 12 positions agree with TRBD1. Unmatched junction bases numbered 7, after V lost 0 bases and J lost 5 bases. The CDR3 spans 17 residues. Germline-derived CDR1 and CDR2 are MNHEY and SMNVEV (reference sequence). The CDR3 region is CASSLSPTGQGAYGYTF. The CDR3 nucleotides read TGTGCCAGCAGTTTATCCCCTACGGGACAGGGGGCTTATGGCTACACCTTC.